This T cell receptor beta chain was recorded in a study of OX40 agonist ivuxolimab in advanced cancers. For the wider study: Ivuxolimab, which targeted the costimulatory receptor OX40 (CD134), was an agonistic, fully human IgG2 monoclonal antibody. Of the 52 patients in dose escalation, about 20 had hepatocellular carcinoma, around 15 had melanoma, 9 had renal cell carcinoma and 9 had head and neck cancer. A male proportion of almost 85% and a mean age of 60 years, ranging from about 20 to 80, were recorded for the dose-escalation cohort. Partial responses occurred in three dose-escalation patients, of whom one had hepatocellular carcinoma and two had cutaneous melanoma. Patients were allowed to have had prior anti-PD-1, anti-PD-L1 or anti-CTLA-4 therapy, and around 43% of the dose-escalation patients had been treated with checkpoint inhibitors. Peripheral TCRbeta sequencing was intended to test whether TCR sequence diversity was altered and clonal T-cell expansion was caused by ivuxolimab. The paper reports the monotherapy dose-escalation portion (N of about 47 patients) of the phase I ivuxolimab trial. Intravenous ivuxolimab was administered to patients every 2 weeks at six dose levels: 0.01, 0.1, 0.3, 1.5, 3 and 10 mg/kg. The study at large found these results: After ivuxolimab, more expanded clones were found on average in CD8+ T cells than in CD4+ T cells. At doses of 0.1 to 3.0 mg/kg, clonal expansion of both CD4+ and CD8+ blood T cells was observed from baseline to week 6. In the 0.1-3.0 mg/kg groups, partial responders were among the patients with the lowest normalized peripheral clonal expansion, particularly in CD8+ T cells. Low levels of normalized T-cell clonal expansion were also shown by some nonresponding patients. The antigen specificity of the clonally expanded peripheral T cells was not determined.

The trial excluded patients who had a history of autoimmune disease or were on systemic immunosuppression. Peripheral blood for TCR sequencing was collected from all dose cohorts at baseline, on cycle 4 day 1, and on cycle 7 day 1. The samples were drawn from a first-in-human, open-label, multicenter phase I dose-escalation trial of ivuxolimab. Adults with locally advanced or metastatic melanoma, renal cell carcinoma, hepatocellular carcinoma or head and neck squamous cell carcinoma were enrolled in the trial. Before TCR sequencing, CD4+ T cells and CD8+ T cells from peripheral blood were sorted into separate populations. In the case of this clone: It has no known antigen specificity. Base-call qualities are not available, and no considerably larger clone is one nucleotide away.

The CDR3 covers 13 residues, taking in both the cysteine and the phenylalanine. The retained sequence is limited to the CDR3, 39 bases, with the frame set at the first base. CDR1 is given as GTSNPN and CDR2 as SVGIG, both from the germline V gene (reference sequence). V loses 3 bases at its end and J loses 4 bases; junction bases beyond the gene matches: 2. Genomic DNA was isolated from the sorted cells so that the TCRbeta CDR3 region could be sequenced. TCRbeta CDR3 regions were sequenced using the immunoSEQ Assay. The table comes from immuneACCESS by way of TCRdb, which keeps in-frame sequences with V and J called. Part of the clones is missing from these tables; in studies checked, under half for an unresolved V gene and the rest for unknown reasons. For this sample there are roughly 53,000 clones; around four fifths appear just once. The ten largest clonotypes hold around 2.8% of the sample.

The sequence was obtained from an adult with an advanced solid tumor such as melanoma, head and neck, liver or kidney cancer. This specimen was CD4+ or CD8+ T cells sorted from blood, taken in a trial of the OX40 agonist ivuxolimab. The chain was built from TRBV30 and TRBJ2-2; TRBD1 aligns with 7 central bases. DNA sequence: TGTGCCTGGAGGGGACAGCGCACCGGGGAGCTGTTTTTT. Translated, this gives CAWRGQRTGELFF.